The 22 T cell receptor beta chains presented below share a single source sample, sequenced in a study of T cell responses to AZD1222 COVID-19 vaccine. The table came from immunoSEQ multiplex PCR; TCRdb's copy has only in-frame clones and leaves some out. The sample consists of about 160,000 clones, 94% of them appearing once. This material consisted of peripheral blood, taken on day 0 of AZD1222 vaccination. The origin of the receptors is an adult in good health.

The rearrangement links TRBV3-1 (or the pseudogene TRBV3-2) to TRBJ2-3; 8 nucleotides agree with TRBD2. CDR3 length equals 16 residues. V shed 1 base and J 4 bases; nucleotides not matched to a gene: 7. CDR1 LGHDT and CDR2 YNNKEL come from the germline V gene (reference sequence). The DNA for the CDR3 is TGTGCCAGCAGCCAAGGAGCGGGGCGGGGGGCAGATACGCAGTATTTT. This encodes CASSQGAGRGADTQYF.

This chain connects TRBV30 to TRBJ1-4; TRBD1 might be the D (5 bases). V gave up 0 bases and J gave up 11 bases, with 19 bases separating them. The CDR3 runs to 15 residues. Per germline, CDR1 GTSNPN and CDR2 SVGIG (reference sequence). The CDR3 region has the DNA TGTGCCTGGAGTGTACCGGGCGGGGCTCAGTATAAACTGTTTTTT. This gives the protein CAWSVPGGAQYKLFF.

This clone has a single count. V gene TRBV10-3 combines with J gene TRBJ1-3; D is possibly TRBD1 (6 bases). The ends were cut back, 9 bases at V and 5 bases at J, with 17 bases in the middle. Germline lookup yields CDR1 ENHRY and CDR2 SYGVKD. This CDR3 contains 14 residues. DNA for the CDR3: TGTGCCATGGGGGGCCCGGGGGGAAGAAACACCATATATTTT. This gives the protein CAMGGPGGRNTIYF.

This chain links TRBV5-8 with TRBJ1-4; D might be TRBD1 (5 bases). This CDR3 is built from 14 residues. Looked up from germline, CDR1 is SGHTS and CDR2 is YDEGEE. Deletions cut 4 bases from V and 4 bases from J, with 11 bases between. The CDR3 DNA reads TGTGCCAGCAGCCCGGGGACCCTTAATGAAAAACTGTTTTTT. It yields the protein CASSPGTLNEKLFF.

This clone appeared a few times. This chain uses TRBV5-6 with TRBJ1-6; 7 bases line up with TRBD1. CDR1 SGHDT and CDR2 YYEEEE come from the germline V gene. V lost 3 bases, J lost 10 bases, and 1 base stayed unmatched. The CDR3 extends over 12 amino acids. As DNA, the CDR3 is TGTGCCAGCAGCTACAGGGGATCACCCCTCCACTTT. It encodes CASSYRGSPLHF.

The chain carries TRBV6-1 and TRBJ2-1; D unclear. The CDR3 has 15 residues. Germline CDR1 reads MNHNS; CDR2 reads SASEGT. V lost 2 bases and J lost 0, with 8 bases in between. CDR3 DNA: TGTGCCAGCAGTGAATACAGCTACTCCTACAATGAGCAGTTCTTC. Amino acids: CASSEYSYSYNEQFF.

The gene calls are TRBV7-2 and TRBJ2-3; no clear D gene. CDR3 length: 15 residues. V was shortened by 0 bases and J by 0 bases, with 7 bases between the two germline ends. The germline V gene encodes CDR1 SGHTA and CDR2 FQGNSA. CDR3 bases: TGTGCCAGCAGCTTAGCGGGAATGAGCACAGATACGCAGTATTTT. This gives the protein CASSLAGMSTDTQYF.

This chain links TRBV15 with TRBJ2-1, with D maybe TRBD2 (5 bases). This CDR3 has 15 residues. The germline V gene encodes CDR1 LNHNV and CDR2 YYDKDF (reference sequence). Trimming pared 3 bases from V and 0 bases from J, leaving 9 bases between. The CDR3 region is CATSSERISYNEQFF. The CDR3 DNA reads TGTGCCACCAGCAGCGAGCGGATCTCCTACAATGAGCAGTTCTTC.

The rearrangement joins TRBV6-5 to TRBJ2-5; TRBD1 aligns across 8 bases. The trim removed 2 bases at V and 7 bases at J, leaving 9 bases unmatched. The CDR3 is 15 amino acids. Germline CDR1 reads MNHEY; CDR2 reads SVGAGI. CDR3 DNA sequence: TGTGCCAGCAGTTACACAGACAGGGGATGGGGGACCCAGTACTTC. Translating it yields CASSYTDRGWGTQYF.

The chain uses TRBV30 and TRBJ2-3; D uncertain. The CDR3 has 13 residues. Germline V gene data show CDR1 as GTSNPN and CDR2 as SVGIG (reference sequence). V was shortened by 8 bases and J by 0 bases, with 12 bases between the two germline ends. The CDR3 is CAGKGGSTDTQYF. In DNA, the CDR3 is TGTGCCGGAAAAGGTGGAAGCACAGATACGCAGTATTTT.

The chain combines TRBV5-1 with TRBJ1-2; D perhaps matches TRBD1 (6 bases). Germline CDR1 reads SGHRS; CDR2 reads YFSETQ. The CDR3 runs to 14 residues. The V and J ends lost 4 bases and 6 bases respectively, with 16 bases between them. DNA of the CDR3: TGCGCCAGCAGCCCGAACCACAGGGAGGATGGCTACACCTTC. Encoded protein: CASSPNHREDGYTF.

There are a few counts of this clone. The chain links TRBV5-6 to TRBJ1-6; 8 bases line up with TRBD1. The CDR3 sequence is 15 residues long. V dropped 0 bases and J dropped 7; count of bases not matched to a gene: 3. Germline loops: CDR1 SGHDT, CDR2 YYEEEE. CDR3 residues: CASSLGDRWNSPLHF. CDR3 nucleotides: TGTGCCAGCAGCTTGGGGGACAGGTGGAATTCACCCCTCCACTTT.

This chain joins TRBV28 and TRBJ2-5; 7 positions agree with TRBD1. The CDR3 length is 16 residues. Trimming removed 6 bases from V and 5 bases from J; junction bases left unmatched: 15. Germline V gene lookup returns CDR1 MDHEN and CDR2 SYDVKM. CDR3 amino acids: CASRTTRQGASETQYF. In DNA form, the CDR3 reads TGTGCCAGCAGAACCACCCGACAGGGAGCTAGTGAGACCCAGTACTTC.

This rearrangement joins TRBV11-2 to TRBJ1-6; D might be TRBD1 (6 bases). CDR1 and CDR2 (germline): SGHAT, FQNNGV. The CDR3 spans 13 residues. V dropped 7 bases and J dropped 7 bases, with 11 bases sitting between them. The CDR3 nucleotides read TGTGCCAGCACCCAAGGGGGAAATTCACCCCTCCACTTT. Protein product: CASTQGGNSPLHF.

This chain links TRBV23-1 with TRBJ2-7; 7 nucleotides line up with TRBD2. TRBV23-1 is designated an ORF whose function remains uncertain. This CDR3 has 16 amino acids. Unmatched junction bases numbered 10, after V lost 5 bases and J lost 0 bases. The CDR3 loop is CASSGDERGNSYEQYV. The CDR3 DNA is TGCGCCAGCAGTGGAGATGAGCGGGGTAACTCCTACGAGCAGTACGTC.

The CDR3, as DNA: TGTGCCAGCAGTTCATTGACTAGCAGACTGGATACGCAGTATTTT. It encodes CASSSLTSRLDTQYF. The rearrangement uses TRBV6-5 and TRBJ2-3; 7 bases are a match to TRBD2. Unmatched junction bases numbered 10, after V lost 4 bases and J lost 6 bases. CDR3 length: 15 amino acids. CDR1 is MNHEY, CDR2 SVGAGI, per germline.

This clone is a singleton in its sample. The same CDR3 can be traced to other DNA sequences in this sample. The chain joins TRBV2 to TRBJ1-2, with unresolved D. The CDR3 has 13 amino acids. Germline V gene data show CDR1 as SNHLY and CDR2 as FYNNEI. V lost 4 bases to trimming and J lost 5 bases, with 11 bases between them. In DNA, the CDR3 is TGTGCCAGCAGTGTTGGGCAGGCTTATGGCTACACCTTC. This codes for CASSVGQAYGYTF.

In its sample, this clone was seen once. The chain links TRBV4-1 to TRBJ1-5; maybe TRBD1 (5 bases). Trimming shortened V by 3 bases and J by 0 bases, and 15 bases separated the two germline ends. The V gene's germline CDR1 is MGHRA and CDR2 YSYEKL. The CDR3 runs 17 residues. In DNA, the CDR3 is TGCGCCAGCAGCCAGTTTGTCAGGGCGAATAGCAATCAGCCCCAGCATTTT. This encodes CASSQFVRANSNQPQHF.

The rearrangement links TRBV5-4 to TRBJ1-4, with TRBD1 matching 7 bases. V was pared by 2 bases and J by 3 bases, with 4 bases of the junction left unmatched. This CDR3 has 15 residues. CDR1 SGHNT and CDR2 YYREEE come from the germline V gene (reference sequence). CDR3 DNA sequence: TGTGCCAGCAGCTTAGGGACAGCGTCTAATGAAAAACTGTTTTTT. This sequence encodes CASSLGTASNEKLFF.

This chain links TRBV4-1 with TRBJ1-1; D is perhaps TRBD1 (5 bases). V dropped 3 bases and J dropped 4 bases, with 15 bases sitting between them. This CDR3 has 15 residues. The V gene's germline CDR1 is MGHRA and CDR2 YSYEKL. The CDR3 region has the DNA TGCGCCAGCAGCCAGTTTCAACAGGTAACCACTGAAGCTTTCTTT. Its protein product is CASSQFQQVTTEAFF.

This chain uses TRBV19 with TRBJ2-2; 7 bases are a match to TRBD1. Unmatched junction bases numbered 6, after V lost 3 bases and J lost 5 bases. The length of the CDR3 is 15 residues. From germline, CDR1 is LNHDA and CDR2 SQIVND (reference sequence). In DNA form, the CDR3 reads TGTGCCAGTAGTATTGATCGGGGACAGACCGGGGAGCTGTTTTTT. Translating gives CASSIDRGQTGELFF.

The sample holds a few counts of this clone. This chain uses TRBV28 with TRBJ2-7; D is perhaps TRBD2 (5 bases). V lost 2 bases, J lost 6 bases, and 11 bases lay in between. The germline V gene has CDR1 MDHEN and CDR2 SYDVKM. This CDR3 is 13 amino acids long. CDR3 loop: CASSLIEGSEQYV. The CDR3 nucleotides are TGTGCCAGCAGTTTAATCGAGGGCTCCGAGCAGTACGTC.